The rows below give T cell receptor beta chains drawn from one sample of a study of CD8+ T cells in alopecia areata. The protocol was immunoSEQ multiplex PCR, while the TCRdb copy is restricted to in-frame clones and leaves out a portion. This sample carries some 100,000 clones, around two fifths of them seen once, and the ten largest clones take about 3.1%. The sequencing sample was made of CD4+ T cells sorted from blood. Receptors were obtained from a human donor with alopecia areata. Each CDR3 is given with its conserved first and last residue.

length	J	V	CDR3
12	TRBJ2-7	TRBV28	CASRGQPYEQYF
15	TRBJ1-5	TRBV28	CASSPHAGRNQPQHF
15	TRBJ2-1	TRBV7-3	CASSSGTGLTGGQFF
14	TRBJ2-5	TRBV7-9	CASSLASRKETQYF
15	TRBJ2-5	TRBV7-9	CASSPRSWGGETQYF
16	TRBJ2-1	TRBV29-1	CSVEDPTSGGINEQFF
13	TRBJ1-3	TRBV29-1	CSAGQSSGNTIYF
13	TRBJ1-1	TRBV15	CATSRGGNTEAFF
15	TRBJ1-4	TRBV14	CASSQDGSTNEKLFF
13	TRBJ2-3	TRBV28	CASSSGSADTQYF
11	TRBJ2-5	TRBV29-1	CSVTPQETQYF
14	TRBJ2-7	TRBV29-1	CSVDMAGLAHEQYF
15	TRBJ1-2	TRBV19	CASTPQGGTNYGYTF
11	TRBJ1-1	TRBV29-1	CAGGGNTEAFF
16	TRBJ1-6	TRBV18	CASSPRVGSYNSPLHF
13	TRBJ1-1	TRBV7-9	CASSLEGFTEAFF
14	TRBJ2-1	TRBV30	CAWSVKGYYNEQFF
11	TRBJ2-7	TRBV28	CASSSDRVKYF
16	TRBJ1-1	TRBV12-5	CASGVTTGLTNTEAFF
16	TRBJ2-3	TRBV2	CASTVGASGGTDTQYF
15	TRBJ2-7	TRBV10-3	CAINPRAGGSYEQYF
13	TRBJ2-5	TRBV29-1	CSVDTGAGETQYF
15	TRBJ2-5	TRBV7-2	CASSWGQGSPETQYF